This T cell receptor beta chain was captured by sequencing in a study of cytomegalovirus exposure and HLA in healthy donors. At the level of the study: When 350 to 500 donors were genotyped, roughly 82% of them were found to fall in the Caucasian-associated ancestry cluster.

This PCR relied on a set of 60 Vbeta primers and 13 Jbeta primers. The data were produced by immunoSEQ multiplex PCR, yet TCRdb's version contains in-frame clones alone and is incomplete. The sample consists of approximately 120,000 clones, under 85% of them appearing once. There are 15 residues in the CDR3. The germline V and J ends were trimmed by 6 bases and 6 bases, with 17 bases remaining between them. Germline-derived CDR1 and CDR2 are SSHAT and FNYEAQ (reference sequence). The chain links TRBV7-7 to TRBJ2-2; D might be TRBD2 (6 bases). The sample consisted of PBMCs. The sequence came from a woman aged 40 to 50 in good health and CMV-seropositive. CDR3: CASRRGSGGAGELFF. Here the CDR3 DNA reads TGTGCCAGCAGGCGGGGTAGCGGTGGGGCCGGGGAGCTGTTTTTT.